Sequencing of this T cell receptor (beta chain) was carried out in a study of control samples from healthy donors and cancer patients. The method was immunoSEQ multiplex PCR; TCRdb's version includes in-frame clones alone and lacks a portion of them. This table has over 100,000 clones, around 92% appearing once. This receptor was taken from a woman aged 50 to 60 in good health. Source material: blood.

In DNA form, the CDR3 reads TGCGCCAGCAGCCAGATTGAGACAGCTCGTAACTATGGCTACACCTTC. Translating it yields CASSQIETARNYGYTF. The rearrangement links TRBV4-1 to TRBJ1-2; TRBD1 might be the D (5 bases). Between the trimmed V and J ends, which lost 3 bases and 1 base, there was a span of 15 bases. Germline loops: CDR1 MGHRA, CDR2 YSYEKL. The CDR3 is 16 amino acids.